This T cell receptor beta chain originates from a study of vaccination effects on CD4 cells after COVID-19. Study information: Convalescent patient samples, from a couple of individuals, date to 16 days and one week before vaccination.

Study observations and caveats: Convalescent patients numbered few in the study; early post-infection timepoints were missing entirely. Vaccine- and infection-induced clones showed marked clonal contraction late following vaccination.

TCRdb's table, derived via immunoSEQ multiplex PCR, lists solely in-frame clones and lacks some. The repertoire holds roughly 60,000 clones, 72% seen once, with around 21% in the top ten. As concerns this clone: The antigen remains undetermined.

This CDR3 is built from 17 residues. The germline V gene encodes CDR1 MNHEY and CDR2 SVGEGT. Trimming at V came to 6 bases and at J to 3 bases, leaving 7 bases not matched to a gene. With about ten days of culture completed, CD4+ T cells were isolated. A PCR test confirmed that the person had SARS-CoV-2 infection between March and December 2020. The source was CD4+ T cells from PBMCs cultured without peptide, collected before COVID-19 vaccination. The genes are TRBV6-2 or TRBV6-3 and TRBJ2-4; 14 nucleotides align to TRBD2. The clonotype originates from a human donor who had a prior SARS-CoV-2 infection. In nucleotides, the CDR3 is TGTGCCAGCAGCTCCGGACTAGCGGGAGGAGGCAAAAACATTCAGTACTTC. Encoded protein: CASSSGLAGGGKNIQYF.